This paragraph covers one T cell receptor beta chain sequence. The antigen is undetermined. Profiled with immunoSEQ multiplex PCR; TCRdb holds only in-frame clones, not every one. The repertoire holds approximately 150,000 clones, with 75% to 95% as singletons. These data originate in a study of T cell responses to AZD1222 COVID-19 vaccine. Study outcomes and limitations: Among spike-specific TCRs, nearly half reportedly target unmutated variant regions. Recipients of two AZD1222 doses showed rising Spike-specific TCR breadth and depth.

V lost 9 bases and J lost 6, with 12 bases in between. Germline values: CDR1 LNHDA, CDR2 SQIVND (reference sequence). The CDR3 is made up of 11 amino acids. The sequencing used peripheral blood, collected 28 days after the second AZD1222 dose. The chain joins TRBV19 to TRBJ2-7; no reliable D call. The sequence was obtained from an adult who received the AZD1222 COVID-19 vaccine. CDR3 bases: TGTGCCAGGAACTTTTTTCGCGAGCAGTACTTC. Translation gives CARNFFREQYF.